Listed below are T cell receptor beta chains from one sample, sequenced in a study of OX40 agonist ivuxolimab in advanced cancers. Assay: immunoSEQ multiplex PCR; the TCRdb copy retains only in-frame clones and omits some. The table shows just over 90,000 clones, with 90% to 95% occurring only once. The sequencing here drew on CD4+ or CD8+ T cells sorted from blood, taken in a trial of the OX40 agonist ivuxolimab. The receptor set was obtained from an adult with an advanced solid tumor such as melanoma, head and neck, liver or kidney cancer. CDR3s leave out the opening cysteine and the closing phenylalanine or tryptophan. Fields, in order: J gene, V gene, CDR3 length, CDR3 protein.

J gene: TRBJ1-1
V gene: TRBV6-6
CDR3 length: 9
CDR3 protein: ASSPSTEAF

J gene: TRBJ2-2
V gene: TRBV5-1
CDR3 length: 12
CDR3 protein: ASSPTGGSGELF

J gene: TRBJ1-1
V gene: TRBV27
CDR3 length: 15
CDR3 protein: ASIPKTGSIPYTEAF

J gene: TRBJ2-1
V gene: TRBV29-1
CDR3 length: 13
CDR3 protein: SVEDGRGPYNEQF

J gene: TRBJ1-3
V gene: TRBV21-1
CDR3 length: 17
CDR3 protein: ASSKEGAPNREGGNTIY

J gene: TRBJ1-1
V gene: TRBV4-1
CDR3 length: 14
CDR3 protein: ASSQDRRRENTEAF

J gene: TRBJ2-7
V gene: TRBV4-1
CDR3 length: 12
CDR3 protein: ASSQDTGKGEQY

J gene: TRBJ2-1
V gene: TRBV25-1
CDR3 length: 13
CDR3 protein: ASSDPFSSYNEQF

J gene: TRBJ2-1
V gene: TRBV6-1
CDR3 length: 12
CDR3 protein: ASSRAGSYNEQF

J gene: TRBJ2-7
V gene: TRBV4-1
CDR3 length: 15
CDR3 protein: ASSQSPRGYSSYEQY

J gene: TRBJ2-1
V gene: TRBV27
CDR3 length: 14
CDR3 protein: ASTFPSGGTYNEQF

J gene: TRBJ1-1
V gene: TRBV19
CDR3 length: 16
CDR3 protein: ASSGVGATFRGNTEAF

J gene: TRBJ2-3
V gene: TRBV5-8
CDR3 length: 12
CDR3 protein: ASRYRGSTDTQY

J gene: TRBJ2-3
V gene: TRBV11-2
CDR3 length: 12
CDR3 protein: ASSWAGVTDTQY

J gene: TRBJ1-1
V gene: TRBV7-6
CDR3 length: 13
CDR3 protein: ASSLVGQGPTEAF

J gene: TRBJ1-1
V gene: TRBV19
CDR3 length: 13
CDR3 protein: ASTPGQGAGTEAF

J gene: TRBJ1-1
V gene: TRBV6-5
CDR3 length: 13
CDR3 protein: ASSYSGTGRTEAF

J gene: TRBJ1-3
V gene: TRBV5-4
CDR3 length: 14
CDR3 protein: ASSPTPWGSGNTIY

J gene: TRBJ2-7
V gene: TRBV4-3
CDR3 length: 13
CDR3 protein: ASSQERDSSYEQY

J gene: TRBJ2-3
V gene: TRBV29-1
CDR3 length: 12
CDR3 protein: SVEERTKPDTQY

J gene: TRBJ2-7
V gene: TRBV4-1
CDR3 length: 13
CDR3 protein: ASSQDLRGGYEQY

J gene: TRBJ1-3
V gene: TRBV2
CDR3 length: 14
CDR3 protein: ASSEGTGGSGNTIY

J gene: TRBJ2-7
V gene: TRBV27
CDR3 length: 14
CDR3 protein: ASSLGTFRGTYEQY

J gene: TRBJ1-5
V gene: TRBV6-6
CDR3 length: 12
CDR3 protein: ASSSSTGVQPQH

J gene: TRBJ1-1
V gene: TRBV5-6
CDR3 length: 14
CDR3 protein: ASSPRDRGRNTEAF

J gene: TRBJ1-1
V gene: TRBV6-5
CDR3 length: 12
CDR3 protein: ASSYSITGPEAF

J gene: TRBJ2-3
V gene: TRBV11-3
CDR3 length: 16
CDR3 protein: ASSLGGLAGAHGDTQY

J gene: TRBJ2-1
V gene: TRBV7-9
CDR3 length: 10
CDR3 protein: ASSLGSNEQF

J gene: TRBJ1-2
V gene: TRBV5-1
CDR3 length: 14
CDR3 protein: ASSLVGQTANYGYT

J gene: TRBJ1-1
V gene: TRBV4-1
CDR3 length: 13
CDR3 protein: ASSQGTTGVTEAF

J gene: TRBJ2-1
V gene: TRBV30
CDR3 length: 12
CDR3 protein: AWSLSAHYNEQF

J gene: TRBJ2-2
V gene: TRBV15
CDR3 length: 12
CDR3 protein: ATSTRDRLEELF

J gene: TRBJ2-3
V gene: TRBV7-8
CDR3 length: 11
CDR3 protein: ATTGGSTDTQY

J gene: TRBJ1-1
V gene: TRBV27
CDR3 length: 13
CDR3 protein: ASSLSPGAGTEAF

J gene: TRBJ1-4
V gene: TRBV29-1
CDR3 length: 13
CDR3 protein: SVEGEAGVGEKLF

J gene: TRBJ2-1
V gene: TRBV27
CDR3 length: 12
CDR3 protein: ASGRTGVYNEQF

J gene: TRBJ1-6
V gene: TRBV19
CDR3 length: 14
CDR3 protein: ASSIEIGGPASPLH

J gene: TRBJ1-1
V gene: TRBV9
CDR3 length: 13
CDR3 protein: ASSSSTGVLTEAF

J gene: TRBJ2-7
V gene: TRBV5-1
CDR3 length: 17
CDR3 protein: ASSLRPGQVPSTSGEQY

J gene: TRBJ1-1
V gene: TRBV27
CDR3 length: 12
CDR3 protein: ASSFEGANTEAF

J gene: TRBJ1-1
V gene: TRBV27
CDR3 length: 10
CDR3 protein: ASGPGGVGAF

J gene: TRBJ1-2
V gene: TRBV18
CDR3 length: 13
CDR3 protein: ASSPRGGANYGYT

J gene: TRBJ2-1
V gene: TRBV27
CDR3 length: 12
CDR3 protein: ASSIRGAPNEQF

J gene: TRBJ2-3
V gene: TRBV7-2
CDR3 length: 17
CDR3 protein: ASSSPPGLAGGLSDTQY

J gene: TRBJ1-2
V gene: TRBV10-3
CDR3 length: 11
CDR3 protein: AISESNGLGYT

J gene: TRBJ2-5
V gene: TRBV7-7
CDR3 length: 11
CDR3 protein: ASSLNEGETQY

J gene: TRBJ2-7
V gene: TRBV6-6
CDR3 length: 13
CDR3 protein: ASSYGTSVTYEQY

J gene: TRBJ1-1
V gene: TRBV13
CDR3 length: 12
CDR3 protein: ASNARVRSTEAF

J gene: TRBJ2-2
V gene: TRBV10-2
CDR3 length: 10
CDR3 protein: ASNQATGELF

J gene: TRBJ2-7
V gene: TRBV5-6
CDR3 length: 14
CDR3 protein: ASSLLIGGRSYEQY

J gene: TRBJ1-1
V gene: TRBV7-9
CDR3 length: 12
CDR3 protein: ASSSWSADTEAF

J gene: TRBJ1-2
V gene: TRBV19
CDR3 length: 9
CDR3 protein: ASSSLYGYT

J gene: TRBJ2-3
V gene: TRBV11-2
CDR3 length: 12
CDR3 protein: ASSSTSGTDTQY

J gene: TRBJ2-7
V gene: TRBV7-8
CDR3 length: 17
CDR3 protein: ASSHRLPVLESGGYEQY

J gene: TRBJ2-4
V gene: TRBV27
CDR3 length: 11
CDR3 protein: ASSLLGENIQY

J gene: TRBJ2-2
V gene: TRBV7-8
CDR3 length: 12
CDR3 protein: ASSWLDRGPFLF

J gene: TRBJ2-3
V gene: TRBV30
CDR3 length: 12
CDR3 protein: AWSRTGGTDTQY

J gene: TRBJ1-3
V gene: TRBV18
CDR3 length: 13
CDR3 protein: ASSPGFSSGNTIY

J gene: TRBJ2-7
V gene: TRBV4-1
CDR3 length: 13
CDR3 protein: ASSHGQGWTYEQY

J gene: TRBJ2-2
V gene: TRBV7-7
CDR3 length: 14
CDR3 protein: ASSLDSGRFTGELF